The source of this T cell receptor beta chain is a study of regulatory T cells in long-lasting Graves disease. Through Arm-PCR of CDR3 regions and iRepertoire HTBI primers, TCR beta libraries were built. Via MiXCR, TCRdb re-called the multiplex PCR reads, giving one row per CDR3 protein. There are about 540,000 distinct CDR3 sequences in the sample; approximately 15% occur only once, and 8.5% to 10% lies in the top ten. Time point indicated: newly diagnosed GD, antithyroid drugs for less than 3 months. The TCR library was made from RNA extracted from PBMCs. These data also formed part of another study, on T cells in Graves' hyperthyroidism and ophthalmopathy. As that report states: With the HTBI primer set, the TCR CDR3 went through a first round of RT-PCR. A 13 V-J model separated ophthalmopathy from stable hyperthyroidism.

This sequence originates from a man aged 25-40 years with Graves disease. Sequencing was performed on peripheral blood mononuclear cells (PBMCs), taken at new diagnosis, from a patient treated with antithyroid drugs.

CDR3 region: CASRTIYTGELFF. Here the CDR3 DNA reads TGTGCCAGCAGGACTATTTACACCGGGGAGCTGTTTTTT. The chain links TRBV2 to TRBJ2-2, with D possibly matching TRBD2 (5 bases). The germline CDR1 and CDR2 sequences are SNHLY and FYNNEI. The CDR3 totals 13 residues. The V end lost 6 bases, the J end lost 3 bases, and 8 bases lay between the germline ends.